A single sample gave rise to the 32 T cell receptor beta chains below, sequenced in a study of Ad26.COV2.S vaccination and SARS-CoV-2 variants. Profiling relied on immunoSEQ multiplex PCR, and the TCRdb table lists in-frame clones only, not all of them. Of over 400,000 clones detected, roughly nine tenths appear once; the ten largest clones hold approximately 2.5%. As to treatment: 15 to 20 received Ad26.COV2.S at low or high dose, single or two shots; five or six received placebo; per-sample allocation not given. Vaccine and placebo recipients were sampled on day 63 after the first injection. Source: peripheral blood, taken in a trial of Ad26.COV2.S vaccine versus placebo. The receptors were gathered from a person aged 18 to 65 who received the Ad26.COV2.S COVID-19 vaccine or a placebo.

The chain joins TRBV5-1 to TRBJ1-4; a weak D match, TRBD1 (6 bases). The CDR3 contains 16 residues. Germline loops: CDR1 SGHRS, CDR2 YFSETQ. V gave up 1 base and J gave up 3 bases, with 13 bases separating them. CDR3 residues: CASSLFGGPANEKLFF. The CDR3 DNA is TGCGCCAGCAGCTTGTTTGGGGGCCCTGCTAATGAAAAACTGTTTTTT.

V is TRBV4-3 and J is TRBJ1-2; D gene ambiguous. The CDR3 is made up of 15 amino acids. V shed 0 bases and J shed 2 bases, with 10 bases lying between them. Per germline, CDR1 LGHNA and CDR2 YSLEER. CDR3 amino acids: CASSQEVLQNYGYTF. CDR3 bases: TGCGCCAGCAGCCAAGAGGTATTACAGAACTATGGCTACACCTTC.

The chain combines TRBV19 with TRBJ2-1, with D perhaps TRBD2 (5 bases). This CDR3 has 16 residues. Germline V lookup: CDR1 LNHDA, CDR2 SQIVND (reference sequence). The V end lost 5 bases, the J end lost 7 bases, and 21 bases lay between the germline ends. The CDR3 reads CASSPPSGVLWNEQFF. CDR3 in DNA: TGTGCCAGTAGTCCTCCCAGCGGAGTCTTGTGGAATGAGCAGTTCTTC.

V usage is TRBV12-5 and J usage is TRBJ1-1; no firm D call. Germline V CDR1 and CDR2: LGHNT, FRNRAP. V gave up 0 bases and J gave up 0 bases, with 11 bases separating them. The CDR3 covers 16 residues. Here the CDR3 reads CASGLVRGLVNTEAFF. DNA of the CDR3: TGTGCTAGTGGTTTGGTTCGAGGACTGGTGAACACTGAAGCTTTCTTT. Full variable domain (rest looked up from reference TRBV12-5 and TRBJ1-1): DARVTQTPRHKVTEMGQEVTMRCQPILGHNTVFWYRQTMMQGLELLAYFRNRAPLDDSGMPKDRFSAEMPDATLATLKIQPSEPRDSAVYFCASGLVRGLVNTEAFFGQGTRLTVV.

This sequence joins TRBV6-2 or TRBV6-3 and TRBJ1-5; a weak D match, TRBD1 (5 bases). The CDR3 is 15 amino acids. Per germline, CDR1 MNHEY and CDR2 SVGEGT. V was shortened by 4 bases and J by 5 bases, with 15 bases between the two germline ends. The CDR3 sequence is CASSLTGRTYQPQHF. For the CDR3, the DNA is TGTGCCAGCAGTTTGACGGGACGGACTTATCAGCCCCAGCATTTT.

The chain is built from TRBV5-4 and TRBJ2-5, with D perhaps matching TRBD2 (6 bases). Trimming stripped 3 bases from V and 5 bases from J, with 17 bases between. The CDR3 sequence is 15 residues long. In germline, CDR1 is SGHNT, CDR2 YYREEE (reference sequence). The CDR3 reads CASSWRSGAGETQYF. Here the CDR3 DNA reads TGTGCCAGCAGCTGGCGGTCGGGAGCAGGGGAGACCCAGTACTTC.

The genes are TRBV10-3 and TRBJ2-2; D is uncertain. Trimming took 8 bases from V and 1 from J, leaving 8 bases between them. This CDR3 comprises 13 residues. CDR1 ENHRY and CDR2 SYGVKD come from the germline V gene. This CDR3 is CAIHQQNTGELFF. The CDR3 coding sequence is TGTGCCATCCACCAACAGAACACCGGGGAGCTGTTTTTT.

This clone was seen a single time. The chain joins TRBV3-1 (or the pseudogene TRBV3-2) to TRBJ1-5; unclear D gene. Germline CDR1 LGHDT, CDR2 YNNKEL (reference sequence). The ends were cut back, 2 bases at V and 4 bases at J, with 9 bases in the middle. The CDR3 runs to 14 residues. The CDR3 spells CASSQMITNQPQHF. The CDR3 region has the DNA TGTGCCAGCAGCCAAATGATAACTAATCAGCCCCAGCATTTT.

V gene TRBV19 combines with J gene TRBJ1-5; a possible D gene is TRBD1 (5 bases). Trimming stripped 0 bases from V and 6 bases from J, with 12 bases between. CDR1 LNHDA and CDR2 SQIVND come from the germline V gene (reference sequence). The CDR3 consists of 15 residues. The CDR3 region has the DNA TGTGCCAGTAGTATAGATGGGAGGGGCAGTCAGCCCCAGCATTTT. Residues: CASSIDGRGSQPQHF.

V and J are TRBV28 and TRBJ2-7; a possible D gene is TRBD1 (5 bases). Germline assignment: CDR1 MDHEN and CDR2 SYDVKM. The CDR3 consists of 13 residues. Trimming took 1 base from V and 7 from J, leaving 11 bases between them. CDR3 protein: CASSLSPGPEQYF. In DNA form, the CDR3 reads TGTGCCAGCAGTTTATCTCCAGGGCCGGAGCAGTACTTC.

This clone was picked up one time. V and J are TRBV25-1 and TRBJ1-6, with TRBD1 as a possible D gene (5 bases). The CDR3 consists of 17 residues. CDR1 is MGHDK and CDR2 is SYGVNS in the germline V gene. V lost 3 bases and J lost 5, with 17 bases in between. The CDR3 DNA is TGTGCCAGCAGTGATATTTTCGGGCAGGGAGATAATTCACCCCTCCACTTT. It specifies CASSDIFGQGDNSPLHF.

The rearrangement links TRBV28 to TRBJ1-5; D is unresolved. The CDR3 is 11 amino acids. CDR1 and CDR2 from the germline V gene are MDHEN and SYDVKM. The V and J ends lost 3 bases and 5 bases respectively, with 2 bases between them. The CDR3 DNA follows: TGTGCCAGCAGTTTGCATCAGCCCCAGCATTTT. Protein sequence: CASSLHQPQHF.

The gene calls are TRBV4-2 and TRBJ1-5; D gene uncertain. Germline lookup yields CDR1 LGHNA and CDR2 YNFKEQ. V gave up 0 bases and J gave up 4 bases, with 13 bases separating them. The CDR3 has 16 amino acids. This CDR3 is CASSQDEAVTNQPQHF. CDR3 bases: TGTGCCAGCAGCCAAGATGAGGCAGTCACTAATCAGCCCCAGCATTTT.

This clone was seen only once. This chain joins TRBV19 and TRBJ1-2; D unclear. V gave up 7 bases and J gave up 8 bases, with 14 bases separating them. This CDR3 is 12 amino acids long. Germline CDR1 is LNHDA and CDR2 is SQIVND (reference sequence). In DNA, the CDR3 is TGTGCCAGTACCCACCCAGGTAGGGGCTACACCTTC. The encoded protein is CASTHPGRGYTF.

The table lists this clone with a count of one. The chain's CDR3 is CASSGPGQGTTDTQYF. The DNA of the CDR3 is TGTGCCAGCAGTGGACCGGGACAGGGGACTACAGATACGCAGTATTTT. J is TRBJ2-3 and V is TRBV6-2 or TRBV6-3; 10 positions agree with TRBD1. The J segment lost 3 bases and the V segment lost 5 bases, leaving 8 bases of the junction unmatched. The germline V gene has CDR1 MNHEY and CDR2 SVGEGT. CDR3 size: 16 residues.

This rearrangement joins TRBV11-3 to TRBJ2-1; unclear D gene. The CDR3 sequence is 14 residues long. Looked up from germline, CDR1 is SGHNT and CDR2 is YENEEA. V was cut by 4 bases and J by 0 bases, with 7 bases left in between. The chain's CDR3 is CASSSRISYNEQFF. DNA of the CDR3: TGTGCCAGCAGCTCAAGGATCTCCTACAATGAGCAGTTCTTC.

This clone was counted between two and nine times. This chain uses TRBV4-2 with TRBJ2-3; D is unresolved. Germline V gene data show CDR1 as LGHNA and CDR2 as YNFKEQ. The CDR3 extends over 12 amino acids. The V end lost 3 bases, the J end lost 6 bases, and 7 bases lay between the germline ends. In DNA, the CDR3 is TGTGCCAGCAGCCATCGACCGGATACGCAGTATTTT. Protein sequence: CASSHRPDTQYF.

The chain employs TRBV10-2 and TRBJ1-5, with D maybe TRBD1 (6 bases). Trimming took off 7 bases at V and 2 bases at J, with 12 bases between the two ends. The germline V gene has CDR1 WSHSY and CDR2 SAAADI. The CDR3 is 14 residues long. The CDR3 sequence: CASTDRSGNQPQHF. In DNA, the CDR3 is TGCGCCAGCACCGACAGGTCGGGCAATCAGCCCCAGCATTTT.

This clone was seen just once. The V call is TRBV2, the J call TRBJ1-6; weak D call: TRBD1 (5 bases). Trimming cost V 7 bases and J 6 bases, with 16 bases left between them. Per germline, CDR1 SNHLY and CDR2 FYNNEI. The CDR3 length is 15 residues. The DNA of the CDR3 is TGTGCCAGCATACCGAGACAGATCCCTAATTCACCCCTCCACTTT. Translated: CASIPRQIPNSPLHF.

This clone was seen only a few times. This rearrangement joins TRBV6-2 or TRBV6-3 to TRBJ2-5; TRBD2 agrees at 16 bases. CDR1 is MNHEY and CDR2 is SVGEGT in the germline V gene. This CDR3 is built from 15 residues. The trim removed 6 bases at V and 5 bases at J, leaving 3 bases unmatched. This CDR3 reads CASSRGLAGGETQYF. Here the CDR3 DNA reads TGTGCCAGCAGCAGGGGACTAGCGGGAGGGGAGACCCAGTACTTC.

The chain has TRBV11-2 and TRBJ2-3; D uncertain. V lost 3 bases and J 4 bases, leaving 8 bases between the germline ends. Germline loops: CDR1 SGHAT, CDR2 FQNNGV. This CDR3 contains 13 residues. The CDR3 loop is CASSLRWADTQYF. DNA for the CDR3: TGTGCCAGCAGCTTGAGGTGGGCAGATACGCAGTATTTT.

The chain links TRBV15 to TRBJ1-3, with D unclear. V lost 1 base and J lost 9, with 7 bases in between. CDR1 and CDR2 from the germline V gene are LNHNV and YYDKDF (reference sequence). The CDR3 is 12 amino acids. CDR3 protein: CATSRVQGTIYF. The CDR3 coding sequence is TGTGCCACCAGCAGAGTTCAAGGCACCATATATTTT.

This clone appeared a few times. The V gene is TRBV24-1, the J gene TRBJ1-5; no clear D gene. Trimming took 1 base from V and 6 from J, leaving 3 bases between them. Germline V gene lookup returns CDR1 KGHDR and CDR2 SFDVKD. The CDR3 consists of 12 residues. The CDR3 region has the DNA TGTGCCACCAGTGATTTCGGTCAGCCCCAGCATTTT. Translating it yields CATSDFGQPQHF.

This sequence joins TRBV9 and TRBJ2-7, with D maybe TRBD1 (6 bases). The CDR3 covers 14 residues. Germline CDR1 reads SGDLS; CDR2 reads YYNGEE. V was trimmed by 4 bases and J by 0 bases, leaving 11 bases between them. CDR3 protein: CASSPRTASYEQYF. The CDR3 region has the DNA TGTGCCAGCAGCCCTCGGACAGCCTCCTACGAGCAGTACTTC.

For the CDR3, the DNA is TGTGCCAGCAGCTCCCTCATTAATTCACCCCTCCACTTT. This translates into CASSSLINSPLHF. The rearrangement links TRBV5-8 to TRBJ1-6; D not certain. Trimming cost V 3 bases and J 6 bases, with 7 bases left between them. The CDR3 is 13 residues long. Germline values: CDR1 SGHTS, CDR2 YDEGEE.

This chain connects TRBV18 to TRBJ2-7; 13 bases match TRBD2. This CDR3 is 19 amino acids long. With V trimmed by 3 bases and J by 2 bases, 13 bases remained unmatched. CDR1 is KGHSH, CDR2 LQKENI, per germline. The CDR3 DNA follows: TGTGCCAGCTCACCCTCTCCCGGGACTAGCGGGATTCGAGCCTACGAGCAGTACGTC. This gives the protein CASSPSPGTSGIRAYEQYV.

The chain links TRBV9 to TRBJ2-3, with no clear D. The germline V and J ends were trimmed by 0 bases and 3 bases, with 8 bases remaining between them. CDR1 and CDR2 from the germline V gene are SGDLS and YYNGEE. The CDR3 spans 14 residues. The CDR3 region is CASSVASVTDTQYF. In nucleotides, the CDR3 is TGTGCCAGCAGCGTAGCGTCAGTAACAGATACGCAGTATTTT.

This clone occurred once. This rearrangement joins TRBV7-2 to TRBJ2-2, with 13 bases identical to TRBD2. CDR3 size: 14 residues. Germline CDR1 and CDR2: SGHTA and FQGNSA. V was pared by 6 bases and J by 6 bases, with 1 base of the junction left unmatched. The CDR3 DNA reads as TGTGCCAGCAGAGGACTAGCGGGGGCCGGGGAGCTGTTTTTT. Its protein is CASRGLAGAGELFF.

The chain is built from TRBV28 and TRBJ1-2, with D possibly being TRBD1 (6 bases). V was shortened by 5 bases and J by 4 bases, with 17 bases between the two germline ends. Germline CDR1 is MDHEN and CDR2 is SYDVKM. The length of the CDR3 is 15 residues. CDR3 sequence: CASSPVDSSFYGYTF. The CDR3 DNA reads TGTGCCAGCAGTCCCGTGGACAGCTCTTTCTATGGCTACACCTTC.

The chain carries TRBV24-1 and TRBJ2-1, with D unresolved. The CDR3 has 16 residues. The germline V and J ends were trimmed by 6 bases and 6 bases, with 20 bases remaining between them. CDR1 and CDR2 (germline): KGHDR, SFDVKD. CDR3 coding DNA: TGTGCCACCAGTCCCGGCGGACGAGGTGTGGGCAATGAGCAGTTCTTC. Translating it yields CATSPGGRGVGNEQFF.

This chain links TRBV27 with TRBJ1-1, with TRBD1 as a possible D gene (5 bases). Between the trimmed V and J ends, which lost 3 bases and 1 base, there was a span of 9 bases. Germline CDR1 reads MNHEY; CDR2 reads SMNVEV (reference sequence). There are 14 residues in the CDR3. CDR3 loop: CASSLAGTNTEAFF. In nucleotides, the CDR3 is TGTGCCAGCAGTTTGGCAGGGACGAACACTGAAGCTTTCTTT.

This chain uses TRBV9 with TRBJ1-2; D gene unclear. This CDR3 comprises 11 residues. Per germline, CDR1 SGDLS and CDR2 YYNGEE. Trimming left V 4 bases short and J 8 bases short, with 9 bases between. The CDR3, as DNA: TGTGCCAGCAGCAGGACTGCGGGCTACACCTTC. Its protein product is CASSRTAGYTF.